Listed here are 3 T cell receptor beta chains from one sample, sequenced in a study of beta chain features in type 1 diabetes. Overall study findings and caveats: TCRB CDR3 length was moderately but significantly reduced in all four CD4+ subsets of Type 1 diabetes patients.

Their antigens remain unidentified. Reverse transcription of all isolated RNA meant that expressed TCRB transcripts were sequenced. Assay used: immunoSEQ multiplex PCR; TCRdb lists only in-frame clones, some missing. The sample lists under 55,000 clones; less than 55% were seen once. Sequencing used Tregs from blood. These receptors all stem from a man aged 25 to 40 with type 1 diabetes.

The rearrangement uses TRBV10-3 and TRBJ1-6; 8 bases map to TRBD1. Per the germline V gene, CDR1 is ENHRY and CDR2 is SYGVKD. J lost 7 bases, V lost 10 bases, and 9 bases had no gene match. The CDR3 totals 14 residues. The CDR3 loop is CATLEGQGNSPLHF. The CDR3 bases are TGTGCCACCTTGGAAGGACAGGGCAATTCACCCCTCCACTTT.

This clone was seen a handful of times. This chain links TRBV6-1 with TRBJ1-5, with D hard to call. The germline V and J ends were trimmed by 6 bases and 0 bases, with 6 bases remaining between them. The CDR3 is 13 amino acids. Germline CDR1 and CDR2: MNHNS and SASEGT. DNA of the CDR3: TGTGCCAGCAGGGAGGCTAGCAATCAGCCCCAGCATTTT. Translation gives CASREASNQPQHF.

This clone was picked up a small number of times. V is TRBV29-1 and J is TRBJ1-4; D gene unclear. The germline V gene has CDR1 SQVTM and CDR2 ANQGSEA. V dropped 6 bases and J dropped 3 bases, with 11 bases sitting between them. The CDR3 length is 13 residues. For the CDR3, the DNA is TGCAGCGTCTCTATAATAGCTAATGAAAAACTGTTTTTT. Translated: CSVSIIANEKLFF.